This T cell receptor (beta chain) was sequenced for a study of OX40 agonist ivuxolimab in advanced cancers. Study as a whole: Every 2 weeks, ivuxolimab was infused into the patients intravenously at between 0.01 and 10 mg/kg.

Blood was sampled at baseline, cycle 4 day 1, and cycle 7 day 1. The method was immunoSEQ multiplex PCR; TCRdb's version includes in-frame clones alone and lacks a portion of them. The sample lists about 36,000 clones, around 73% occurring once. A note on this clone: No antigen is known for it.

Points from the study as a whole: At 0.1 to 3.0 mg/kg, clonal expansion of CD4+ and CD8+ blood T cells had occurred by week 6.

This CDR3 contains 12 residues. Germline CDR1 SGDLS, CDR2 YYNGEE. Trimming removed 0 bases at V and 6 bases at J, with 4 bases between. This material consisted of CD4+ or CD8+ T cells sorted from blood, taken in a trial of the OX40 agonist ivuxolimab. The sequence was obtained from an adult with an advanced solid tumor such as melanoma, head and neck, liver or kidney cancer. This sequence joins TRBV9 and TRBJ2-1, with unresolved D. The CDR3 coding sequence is TGTGCCAGCAGCGTAGGTAGCAATGAGCAGTTCTTC. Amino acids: CASSVGSNEQFF.